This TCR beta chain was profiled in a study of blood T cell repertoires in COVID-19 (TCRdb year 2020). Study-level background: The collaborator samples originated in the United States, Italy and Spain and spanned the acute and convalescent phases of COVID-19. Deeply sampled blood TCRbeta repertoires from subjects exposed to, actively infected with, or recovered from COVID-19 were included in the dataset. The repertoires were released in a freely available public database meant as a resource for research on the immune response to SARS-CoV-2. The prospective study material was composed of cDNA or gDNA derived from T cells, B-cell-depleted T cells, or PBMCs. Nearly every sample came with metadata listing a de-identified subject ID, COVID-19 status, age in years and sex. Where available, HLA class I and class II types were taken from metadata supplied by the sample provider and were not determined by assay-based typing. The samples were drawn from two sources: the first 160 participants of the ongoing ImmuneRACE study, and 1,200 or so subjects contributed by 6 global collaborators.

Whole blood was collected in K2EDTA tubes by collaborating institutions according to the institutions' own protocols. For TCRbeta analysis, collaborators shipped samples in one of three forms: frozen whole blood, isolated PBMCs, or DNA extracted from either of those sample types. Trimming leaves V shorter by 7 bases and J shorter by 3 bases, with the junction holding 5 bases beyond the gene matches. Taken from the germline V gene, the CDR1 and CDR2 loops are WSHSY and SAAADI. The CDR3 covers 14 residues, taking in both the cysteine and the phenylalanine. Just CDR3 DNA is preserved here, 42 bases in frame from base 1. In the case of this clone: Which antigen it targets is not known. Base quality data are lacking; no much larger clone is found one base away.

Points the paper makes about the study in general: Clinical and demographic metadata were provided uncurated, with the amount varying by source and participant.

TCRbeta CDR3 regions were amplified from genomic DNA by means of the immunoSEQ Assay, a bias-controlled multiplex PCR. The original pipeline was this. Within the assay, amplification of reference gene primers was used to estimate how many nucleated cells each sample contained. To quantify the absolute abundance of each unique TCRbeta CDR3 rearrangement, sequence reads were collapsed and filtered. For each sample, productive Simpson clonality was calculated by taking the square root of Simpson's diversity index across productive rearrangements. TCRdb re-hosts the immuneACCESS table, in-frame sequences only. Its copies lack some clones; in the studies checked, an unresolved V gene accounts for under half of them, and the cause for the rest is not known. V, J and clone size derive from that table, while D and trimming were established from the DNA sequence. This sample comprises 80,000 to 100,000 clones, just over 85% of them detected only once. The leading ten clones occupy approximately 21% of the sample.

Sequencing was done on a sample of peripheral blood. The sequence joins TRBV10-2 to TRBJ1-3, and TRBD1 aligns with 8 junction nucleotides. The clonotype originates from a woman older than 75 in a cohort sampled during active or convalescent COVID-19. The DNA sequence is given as TGCGCCAGCACACAGGGGGAAGATGGAAACACCATATATTTT. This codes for CASTQGEDGNTIYF.